This T cell receptor (beta chain) comes out of a study of blood T cell repertoires in COVID-19. Assay used: immunoSEQ multiplex PCR; TCRdb lists only in-frame clones, some missing. Among about 40,000 clones listed, around 90% were seen once. The germline V and J ends were trimmed by 4 bases and 4 bases, with 12 bases remaining between them. The CDR3 is 14 amino acids. The V gene's germline CDR1 is SGHRS and CDR2 YFSETQ. Specimen: peripheral blood. This TCR derives from a human donor in a cohort sampled during active COVID-19. The rearrangement uses TRBV5-1 and TRBJ2-1, with TRBD1 as a possible D gene (6 bases). The CDR3: CASSPSTGYNEQFF. CDR3 coding DNA: TGCGCCAGCAGCCCCTCGACAGGATACAATGAGCAGTTCTTC.